The 2 T cell receptor beta chains reported below all come from one sample, sequenced in a study of T cell changes during pregnancy in multiple sclerosis. Libraries were prepared by immunoSEQ multiplex PCR; TCRdb keeps only in-frame clonotypes and omits some of them. The table lists about 40,000 clones, about 90% of them singletons. Material: CD4+ T cells from peripheral blood mononuclear cells, obtained in the third trimester of pregnancy. The source of these receptors is a female donor in good health, enrolled as a control in a pregnancy study.

The chain carries TRBV28 and TRBJ2-3; maybe TRBD2 (6 bases). CDR1 MDHEN and CDR2 SYDVKM come from the germline V gene. Trimming pared 6 bases from V and 6 bases from J, leaving 10 bases between. The CDR3 is made up of 12 amino acids. The CDR3: CASRSRGDTQYF. In DNA, the CDR3 is TGTGCCAGCAGGTCCCGGGGGGATACGCAGTATTTT.

The CDR3 region has the DNA TGTGCCAGCTCACCACGACAGGGACCTGGGGAGCAGTTCTTC. As protein: CASSPRQGPGEQFF. V gene TRBV18 combines with J gene TRBJ2-1; 7 nucleotides agree with TRBD1. CDR1 KGHSH and CDR2 LQKENI come from the germline V gene. The CDR3 totals 14 residues. Unmatched junction bases numbered 7, after V lost 1 base and J lost 10 bases.